The sample holds one count of the clone carrying this T cell receptor beta chain. This entry is derived from a study of control samples from healthy donors and cancer patients. Here immunoSEQ multiplex PCR was the method, and the copy in TCRdb shows in-frame clones only, minus some. This table holds roughly 120,000 clones, 85% to 90% found once. The J segment lost 3 bases and the V segment lost 8 bases, leaving 6 bases of the junction unmatched. This CDR3 region has 13 residues. Germline CDR1 reads LGHDT; CDR2 reads YNNKEL (reference sequence). The chain employs TRBV3-1 (or the pseudogene TRBV3-2) and TRBJ1-1; 7 nucleotides align to TRBD1. The clonotype originates from a woman aged 45-65 years with colorectal cancer. Sequences were obtained from PBMCs. The CDR3 region has the DNA TGTGCCAGCGGGAGCCAGGGGGACACTGAAGCTTTCTTT. Translation: CASGSQGDTEAFF.